This T cell receptor beta chain was sequenced in a study of regulatory T cells in long-lasting Graves disease. Study-wide context: Antithyroid drug use was under 3 months in newly diagnosed Graves' patients. Study outcomes and limitations: Favored usage of TRBV28, TRBJ1-2 and TRBJ2-5 was recorded in persistent disease. More public clonotypes were shared by persistent patients (about 2,700) than by new patients (about 1,000). Lower TCR diversity characterized persistent Graves' patients relative to newly diagnosed patients.

Comment on this clonotype: Its antigen is still unknown.

Researchers made TCR beta libraries by using iRepertoire HTBI primers and running Arm-PCR on CDR3 regions. TCRdb itself ran the multiplex PCR reads through MiXCR, one entry per CDR3 protein. This sample has 200,000 to 250,000 distinct CDR3 sequences; around 20% occur once, and the top ten carry approximately 13%. Time point here: newly diagnosed GD, antithyroid drugs for less than 3 months. Making the TCR library involved RNA that had been extracted from PBMCs. The CDR3 covers 13 residues. CDR1 and CDR2 from the germline V gene are LNHDA and SQIVND (reference sequence). Losses at the gene ends were 10 bases for V and 4 bases for J; bases not matched to a gene: 6.

V is TRBV19 and J is TRBJ1-3; 8 bases are shared with TRBD1. The sequence came from a female donor with Graves disease. The material was peripheral blood mononuclear cells (PBMCs), obtained at new diagnosis, from a patient treated with antithyroid drugs. DNA of the CDR3: TGTGCCACCGAGACAGGGGAAGGAAACACCATATATTTT. The encoded protein is CATETGEGNTIYF.